These 15 T cell receptor beta chains share one sample of origin, sequenced in a study of beta chain features in type 1 diabetes. Overall study results and limits: TCRB CDR3s were moderately but significantly shorter in Type 1 diabetes patients in all four CD4+ subsets.

These TCRs are of unknown antigen specificity. All of the isolated RNA was reverse transcribed, so expressed TCRB transcripts were sequenced. Profiled with immunoSEQ multiplex PCR; TCRdb holds only in-frame clones, not every one. The sample has about 120,000 clones; around a sixth are singletons. The material sequenced was central memory CD4+ T cells from blood. These receptors were obtained from a man aged 18-30 years with type 1 diabetes.

This clone was observed a handful of times. Written as DNA, the CDR3 is TGTGCCAGCAGCCAGGCTAGCGGGAGGGCATCCGGGGAGCTGTTTTTT. As protein: CASSQASGRASGELFF. The V and J genes are TRBV4-2 and TRBJ2-2, with 12 bases lining up with TRBD2. The CDR3 is made up of 16 amino acids. The germline V gene encodes CDR1 LGHNA and CDR2 YNFKEQ. The V gene end was trimmed by 3 bases and the J gene end by 6 bases; junction bases not matched to a gene: 5.

The sample holds a few counts of this clone. V usage is TRBV19 and J usage is TRBJ2-5, with D unclear. Trimming left V 5 bases short and J 0 bases short, with 13 bases between. Per the germline V gene, CDR1 is LNHDA and CDR2 is SQIVND (reference sequence). This CDR3 comprises 15 residues. For the CDR3, the DNA is TGTGCCAGTAGTGCTAAGGGCGATAACCAAGAGACCCAGTACTTC. Its protein product is CASSAKGDNQETQYF.

V is TRBV15 and J is TRBJ2-3, with a possible D match to TRBD2 (5 bases). This CDR3 is 15 amino acids long. Germline assignment: CDR1 LNHNV and CDR2 YYDKDF (reference sequence). V dropped 3 bases and J dropped 6 bases, with 16 bases sitting between them. This CDR3 is CATSRKQPAGDTQYF. The DNA of the CDR3 is TGTGCCACCAGCAGGAAACAACCCGCGGGCGATACGCAGTATTTT. Based on the CDR3 plus reference TRBV15 and TRBJ2-3, the full variable domain is DAMVIQNPRYQVTQFGKPVTLSCSQTLNHNVMYWYQQKSSQAPKLLFHYYDKDFNNEADTPDNFQSRRPNTSFCFLDIRSPGLGDTAMYLCATSRKQPAGDTQYFGPGTRLTVL.

The chain employs TRBV25-1 and TRBJ2-3; D is ambiguous. The length of the CDR3 is 16 residues. Trimming took 1 base from V and 2 from J, leaving 13 bases between them. CDR1 and CDR2 from the germline V gene are MGHDK and SYGVNS. The CDR3 sequence: CASSELKGPHTDTQYF. The CDR3 bases are TGTGCCAGCAGTGAATTGAAGGGCCCCCACACAGATACGCAGTATTTT.

The gene calls are TRBV18 and TRBJ1-1; D ambiguous. The germline V gene encodes CDR1 KGHSH and CDR2 LQKENI. V was cut by 6 bases and J by 0 bases, with 14 bases left in between. The CDR3 covers 15 residues. CDR3 loop: CASSLSEPLNTEAFF. The CDR3 DNA reads as TGTGCCAGCTCCCTTTCGGAACCGCTGAACACTGAAGCTTTCTTT.

This clone was counted only a few times. The rearrangement uses TRBV7-2 and TRBJ2-4; TRBD1 matches at 8 bases. This CDR3 is 11 amino acids long. CDR1 and CDR2 (germline): SGHTA, FQGNSA. V shed 3 bases and J 13 bases; nucleotides not matched to a gene: 2. The CDR3 loop is CASSLDRVQYF. CDR3 DNA: TGTGCCAGCAGCTTGGACAGGGTACAGTACTTC.

This clone was detected many times. The chain links TRBV29-1 to TRBJ1-2, with no clear D. Germline CDR1 is SQVTM and CDR2 is ANQGSEA. Trimming took off 7 bases at V and 7 bases at J, with 4 bases between the two ends. The CDR3 has 8 residues. The CDR3 coding sequence is TGCAGCGCAGTTGGCTACACCTTC. Translating it yields CSAVGYTF. Looking up the rest from reference TRBV29-1 and TRBJ1-2 gives the full variable domain: SAVISQKPSRDICQRGTSLTIQCQVDSQVTMMFWYRQQPGQSLTLIATANQGSEATYESGFVIDKFPISRPNLTFSTLTVSNMSPEDSSIYLCSAVGYTFGSGTRLTVV.

The chain combines TRBV4-1 with TRBJ2-7; D gene uncertain. V lost 1 base and J lost 0, with 4 bases in between. CDR1 and CDR2 from the germline V gene are MGHRA and YSYEKL. The CDR3 contains 13 residues. The CDR3 protein is CASSQAPSYEQYF. CDR3 sequence (DNA): TGCGCCAGCAGCCAAGCCCCCTCCTACGAGCAGTACTTC.

This clone has only a few counts. V is TRBV7-2 and J is TRBJ1-2; 7 bases map to TRBD1. Germline-derived CDR1 and CDR2 are SGHTA and FQGNSA. The CDR3 has 14 residues. V was pared by 4 bases and J by 4 bases, with 6 bases of the junction left unmatched. CDR3 DNA sequence: TGTGCCAGCAGCTCGGGACAGCGCACCTATGGCTACACCTTC. Its protein is CASSSGQRTYGYTF. Full variable domain (outside the CDR3, taken from reference TRBV7-2 and TRBJ1-2): GAGVSQSPSNKVTEKGKDVELRCDPISGHTALYWYRQSLGQGLEFLIYFQGNSAPDKSGLPSDRFSAERTGGSVSTLTIQRTQQEDSAVYLCASSSGQRTYGYTFGSGTRLTVV.

DNA of the CDR3: TGTGCCAGCTCACCACTTGGAGGCCGAGGTCACACATCTGGGGCCAACGTCCTGACTTTC. The encoded protein is CASSPLGGRGHTSGANVLTF. The V and J genes are TRBV18 and TRBJ2-6; a possible D gene is TRBD2 (5 bases). Germline V lookup: CDR1 KGHSH, CDR2 LQKENI. The germline V and J ends were trimmed by 1 base and 1 base, with 20 bases remaining between them. This CDR3 region has 20 residues.

The chain recombines TRBV29-1 with TRBJ2-5, with D tentatively TRBD1 or TRBD2 (5 bases each). The CDR3 is 13 amino acids. CDR1 and CDR2 from the germline V gene are SQVTM and ANQGSEA. V shed 6 bases and J shed 1 base, with 12 bases lying between them. For the CDR3, the DNA is TGCAGCGTCCGGGACGGACTCCAAGAGACCCAGTACTTC. It translates to CSVRDGLQETQYF.

The chain carries TRBV4-1 and TRBJ2-7; the D gene could be TRBD1 or TRBD2 (6 bases each). The CDR3 runs to 14 residues. Looked up from germline, CDR1 is MGHRA and CDR2 is YSYEKL. V lost 1 base to trimming and J lost 5 bases, with 12 bases between them. CDR3 sequence (DNA): TGCGCCAGCAGCCAAGGAGCAGGGGAGGACGAGCAGTACTTC. This sequence encodes CASSQGAGEDEQYF.

J is TRBJ2-3 and V is TRBV7-2; a weak D match, TRBD1 (5 bases). This CDR3 is 13 amino acids long. From germline, CDR1 is SGHTA and CDR2 FQGNSA. The V gene lost 5 bases and the J gene lost 7 bases, with 13 bases spanning the gap. In DNA form, the CDR3 reads TGTGCCAGCAGCCCTACAGGAAGAAATACGCAGTATTTT. It specifies CASSPTGRNTQYF.

This clone was recorded a few times. The genes are TRBV18 and TRBJ1-3; D ambiguous. Germline V lookup: CDR1 KGHSH, CDR2 LQKENI. The V gene lost 2 bases and the J gene lost 2 bases, with 4 bases spanning the gap. This CDR3 comprises 13 residues. In DNA form, the CDR3 reads TGTGCCAGCTCACCAGCCGCTGGAAACACCATATATTTT. It yields the protein CASSPAAGNTIYF.

This clone was recorded a few times. V and J are TRBV4-3 and TRBJ2-1, with TRBD2 as a possible D gene (6 bases). This CDR3 contains 15 residues. Germline V gene sequence: CDR1 LGHNA, CDR2 YSLEER. Trimming removed 0 bases from V and 9 bases from J, with 15 bases in between. The CDR3 protein is CASSQDHAGRLEQFF. The CDR3, as DNA: TGCGCCAGCAGCCAAGATCACGCGGGACGTCTTGAGCAGTTCTTC.